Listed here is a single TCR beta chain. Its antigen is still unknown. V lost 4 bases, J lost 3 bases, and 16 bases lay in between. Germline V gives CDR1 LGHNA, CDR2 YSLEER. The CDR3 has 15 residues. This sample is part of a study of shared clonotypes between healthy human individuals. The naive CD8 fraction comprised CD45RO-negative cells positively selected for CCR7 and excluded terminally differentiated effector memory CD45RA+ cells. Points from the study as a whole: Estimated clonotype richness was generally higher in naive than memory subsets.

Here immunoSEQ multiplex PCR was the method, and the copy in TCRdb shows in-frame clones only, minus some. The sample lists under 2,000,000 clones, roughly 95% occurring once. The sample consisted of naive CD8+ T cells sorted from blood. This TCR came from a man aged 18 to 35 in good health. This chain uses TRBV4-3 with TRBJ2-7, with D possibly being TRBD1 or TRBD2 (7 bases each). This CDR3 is CASSPGEGAIYEQYF. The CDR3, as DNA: TGCGCCAGCAGCCCAGGGGAGGGGGCAATCTACGAGCAGTACTTC.